The entry below describes one TCR beta chain. The source of the sample is a study of blood T cell repertoires in COVID-19. The repertoire was sequenced with immunoSEQ multiplex PCR; TCRdb's copy has only in-frame clones and lacks some. The sample holds about 320,000 clones, around nine tenths seen once. Germline assignment: CDR1 SGDLS and CDR2 YYNGEE. This CDR3 contains 12 residues. V gave up 4 bases and J gave up 5 bases, with 9 bases separating them. This receptor was taken from a woman aged 25 to 39 who had recovered from COVID-19. The gene calls are TRBV9 and TRBJ1-1; D uncertain. Sequences were obtained from PBMCs or T cells enriched from blood (not recorded which). The CDR3 protein is CASSPIGTEAFF. Written as DNA, the CDR3 is TGTGCCAGCAGCCCAATCGGGACTGAAGCTTTCTTT. The full variable domain, rest sourced from reference TRBV9 and TRBJ1-1, is DSGVTQTPKHLITATGQRVTLRCSPRSGDLSVYWYQQSLDQGLQFLIQYYNGEERAKGNILERFSAQQFPDLHSELNLSSLELGDSALYFCASSPIGTEAFFGQGTRLTVV.